This passage covers 2 T cell receptor beta chains from one sample sequenced in a study of monozygotic twins with inflammatory bowel disease. After re-calling the 5' RACE reads, TCRdb lists one entry per CDR3 protein, DNA absent. Recorded here are about 210,000 distinct CDR3 sequences; the top ten clones represent around 7.7%. The sample comprised blood. All receptors derive from a human donor with ulcerative colitis or Crohn's disease, or a healthy co-twin of an affected twin (not recorded which).

This sequence joins TRBV5-1 and TRBJ1-1. Germline CDR1 is SGHRS and CDR2 is YFSETQ. This CDR3 spans 13 amino acids. The CDR3 is CASSGFGRTEAFF.

The chain has TRBV6-4 and TRBJ2-1. CDR1 and CDR2 (germline): MRHNA, SNTAGT. The CDR3 length is 12 residues. CDR3: CASSGNSNEQFF.